A selection of T cell receptor beta chains follows, all from one sample in a study of shared clonotypes between healthy human individuals. Libraries were prepared by immunoSEQ multiplex PCR; TCRdb keeps only in-frame clonotypes and omits some of them. Among about 680,000 clones listed, 60% to 75% were seen once. Sequencing was done on a sample of memory CD4+ T cells sorted from blood. These receptors were taken from a woman under 40 in good health. Each CDR3 is given with its conserved first and last residue.

V: TRBV11-2
J: TRBJ2-7
CDR3: CASSLDRDYEQYF

V: TRBV6-5
J: TRBJ2-7
CDR3: CASSYSNRARNEQYF

V: TRBV27
J: TRBJ2-6
CDR3: CASSLRGGSLSGANVLTF

V: TRBV5-4
J: TRBJ1-2
CDR3: CASSLNRDAGDTF

V: TRBV10-1
J: TRBJ1-3
CDR3: CASSEKKRFSGNTIYF

V: TRBV4-2
J: TRBJ2-7
CDR3: CASSPDITTGYEQYF

V: TRBV6-5
J: TRBJ2-7
CDR3: CASSYTSQGAEEQYF

V: TRBV9
J: TRBJ2-3
CDR3: CASSGLAGGPADTQYF

V: TRBV6-5
J: TRBJ1-3
CDR3: CASSPGTSGNTIYF

V: TRBV30
J: TRBJ1-1
CDR3: CAWRLGPLGTEAFF

V: TRBV28
J: TRBJ2-7
CDR3: CASRKGQQSPYEQYF

V: TRBV13
J: TRBJ2-7
CDR3: CASSLGLKTSGSYEQYF

V: TRBV5-1
J: TRBJ1-2
CDR3: CASSSPEVGDYGYTF

V: TRBV9
J: TRBJ2-3
CDR3: CASSPNPGLAGDTQYF

V: TRBV19
J: TRBJ2-6
CDR3: CASSPPGSGANVLTF

V: TRBV6-5
J: TRBJ2-7
CDR3: CANWGQGVPYEQYF

V: TRBV28
J: TRBJ1-1
CDR3: CASSPLRTEAFF

V: TRBV6-5
J: TRBJ1-1
CDR3: CASSTRGRGTEAFF

V: TRBV11-3
J: TRBJ2-2
CDR3: CASSPRATGELFF

V: TRBV7-2
J: TRBJ1-5
CDR3: CASSFTGGRNQPQHF

V: TRBV18
J: TRBJ1-2
CDR3: CASSLNGVQDGYTF

V: TRBV11-2
J: TRBJ2-2
CDR3: CASSSLGSGRRIGELFF

V: TRBV5-1
J: TRBJ2-5
CDR3: CASSLGREKTQYF

V: TRBV5-1
J: TRBJ2-3
CDR3: CASSLQVLRGDTQYF

V: TRBV10-2
J: TRBJ1-5
CDR3: CASRVGMGGQPQHF

V: TRBV9
J: TRBJ2-2
CDR3: CASSVARGDTGELFF

V: TRBV5-1
J: TRBJ1-1
CDR3: CASSLDLAKMTEAFF

V: TRBV6-1
J: TRBJ1-1
CDR3: CASSELGRNTEAFF

V: TRBV18
J: TRBJ2-3
CDR3: CASSQRAGTSGISHSSTDTQYF

V: TRBV7-7
J: TRBJ2-1
CDR3: CASSLGQTHNEQFF

V: TRBV28
J: TRBJ2-7
CDR3: CASSLQTGGPSNEQYF

V: TRBV7-8
J: TRBJ2-7
CDR3: CASSSHRGNYEQYF

V: TRBV28
J: TRBJ1-1
CDR3: CASSSREAFF

V: TRBV2
J: TRBJ2-5
CDR3: CASSAGWETQYF

V: TRBV6-1
J: TRBJ1-5
CDR3: CASSAQSNNQPQHF

V: TRBV5-4
J: TRBJ1-2
CDR3: CASSSGTYNYGYTF

V: TRBV5-1
J: TRBJ2-2
CDR3: CASSLDGLDNTGELFF

V: TRBV9
J: TRBJ2-1
CDR3: CASSVASGVYNEQFF

V: TRBV28
J: TRBJ1-2
CDR3: CASSSSGNYGYTF

V: TRBV5-4
J: TRBJ2-1
CDR3: CASSPGLSQGNEQFF

V: TRBV6-1
J: TRBJ2-2
CDR3: CASSGLAGSTGELFF